This section outlines one T cell receptor (beta chain) sequence together with its context. The antigen is unknown. The length of the CDR3 is 17 residues. V was shortened by 4 bases and J by 5 bases, with 23 bases between the two germline ends. Germline assignment: CDR1 SEHNR and CDR2 FQNEAQ (reference sequence). This sample stems from a study of T cells in tumors after PD-1 blockade. Study conclusions and caveats: Some novel exhausted tumor clones appeared in pre-treatment blood, suggesting peripheral recruitment.

This table comes from immunoSEQ multiplex PCR, and its TCRdb copy is limited to in-frame clones, with some not included. Among 55,000 to 70,000 clones, over 75% were seen once, and the ten largest hold around an eighth. The material sequenced was PBMCs, taken before anti-PD-1 treatment. The receptor was isolated from a human donor with basal cell carcinoma. The rearrangement uses TRBV7-9 and TRBJ1-2; D perhaps matches TRBD1 (6 bases). This CDR3 reads CASSSQTAGAGRYGYTF. DNA for the CDR3: TGTGCCAGCAGCTCTCAGACGGCAGGGGCAGGGAGGTATGGCTACACCTTC.